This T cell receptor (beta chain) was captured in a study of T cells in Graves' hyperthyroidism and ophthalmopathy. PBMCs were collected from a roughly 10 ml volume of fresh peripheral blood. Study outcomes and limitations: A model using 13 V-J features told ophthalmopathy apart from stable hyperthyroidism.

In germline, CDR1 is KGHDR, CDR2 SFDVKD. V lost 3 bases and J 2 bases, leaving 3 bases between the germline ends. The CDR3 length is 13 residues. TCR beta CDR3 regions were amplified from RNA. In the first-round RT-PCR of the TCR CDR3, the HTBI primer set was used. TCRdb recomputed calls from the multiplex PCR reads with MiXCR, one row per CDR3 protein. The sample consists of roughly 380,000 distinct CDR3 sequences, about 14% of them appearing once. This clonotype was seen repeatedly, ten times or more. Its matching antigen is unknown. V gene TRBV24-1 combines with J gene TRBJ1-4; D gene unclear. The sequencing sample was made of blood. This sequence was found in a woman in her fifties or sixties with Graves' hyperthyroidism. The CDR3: CATSDRTNEKLFF. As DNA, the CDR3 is TGTGCCACCAGTGATAGGACTAATGAAAAACTGTTTTTT.